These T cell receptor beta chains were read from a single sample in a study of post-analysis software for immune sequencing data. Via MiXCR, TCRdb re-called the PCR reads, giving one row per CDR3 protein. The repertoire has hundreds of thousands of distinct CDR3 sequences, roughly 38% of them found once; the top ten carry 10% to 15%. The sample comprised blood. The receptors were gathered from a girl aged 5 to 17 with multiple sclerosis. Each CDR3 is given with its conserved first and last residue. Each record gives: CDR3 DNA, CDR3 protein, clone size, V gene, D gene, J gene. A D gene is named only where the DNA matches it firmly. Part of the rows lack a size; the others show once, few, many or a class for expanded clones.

CDR3 DNA: TGCGCCAGCAGCCACCCCAGGAGAGGACTAGCGGGGAATGAGCAGTTCTTC; CDR3 protein: CASSHPRRGLAGNEQFF; clone size: few; V gene: TRBV4-1; D gene: TRBD2; J gene: TRBJ2-1
CDR3 DNA: TGTGCCACCAGCCGGACAGGGTCGTCCGTACTCTGGCCCCAGCATTTT; CDR3 protein: CATSRTGSSVLWPQHF; clone size: NA; V gene: TRBV15; D gene: TRBD1; J gene: TRBJ1-5
CDR3 DNA: TGTGCCAGCAGTGAAGGGCGGGGTGAGCAGTTCTTC; CDR3 protein: CASSEGRGEQFF; clone size: few; V gene: TRBV2; D gene: NA; J gene: TRBJ2-1
CDR3 DNA: TGTGCCAGCAGTGAGGGACAGGGGTACGACGAGCAGTACTTC; CDR3 protein: CASSEGQGYDEQYF; clone size: NA; V gene: TRBV6-6; D gene: TRBD1; J gene: TRBJ2-7
CDR3 DNA: TGTGCCAGCAGCTTTGCAGGGAAGATCTTTGGCTACACCTTC; CDR3 protein: CASSFAGKIFGYTF; clone size: NA; V gene: TRBV7-9; D gene: NA; J gene: TRBJ1-2
CDR3 DNA: TGTGCCAGCAAGAGCGGGGCGCACGATACGCAGTATTTT; CDR3 protein: CASKSGAHDTQYF; clone size: NA; V gene: TRBV6-2/TRBV6-3; D gene: TRBD2; J gene: TRBJ2-3
CDR3 DNA: TGCAGTGCTAGAGGGACAGGGGGAATATCTATCGAGCAGTACTTC; CDR3 protein: CSARGTGGISIEQYF; clone size: NA; V gene: TRBV20-1; D gene: TRBD1; J gene: TRBJ2-7
CDR3 DNA: TGTGCCAGCAGTGGACAGGGAGGGATAGAGACCCAGTACTTC; CDR3 protein: CASSGQGGIETQYF; clone size: NA; V gene: TRBV2; D gene: NA; J gene: TRBJ2-5
CDR3 DNA: TGTGCCAGCAGTTTAACTAGCGGGGTCGTCAACGAGCAGTACTTC; CDR3 protein: CASSLTSGVVNEQYF; clone size: NA; V gene: TRBV12-3/TRBV12-4; D gene: TRBD2; J gene: TRBJ2-7
CDR3 DNA: TGTGCCAGCAGCTTAGCGGCCGGGACTAGCGGGCCTCTTAACGAGCAGTACTTC; CDR3 protein: CASSLAAGTSGPLNEQYF; clone size: NA; V gene: TRBV7-2; D gene: TRBD2; J gene: TRBJ2-7
CDR3 DNA: TGTGCCATCAGTGGGGCCTCCGGACTAGCGGGGGGGCGCAGCTCCTACAATGAGCAGTTCTTC; CDR3 protein: CAISGASGLAGGRSSYNEQFF; clone size: NA; V gene: TRBV10-3; D gene: TRBD2; J gene: TRBJ2-1
CDR3 DNA: TGTGCCAGCAGCCAGGCGACGGGTGAGCAGTTCTTC; CDR3 protein: CASSQATGEQFF; clone size: few; V gene: TRBV3-1; D gene: NA; J gene: TRBJ2-1
CDR3 DNA: TGCAGCGTTGATGGGCTAGGAGATACGCAGTATTTT; CDR3 protein: CSVDGLGDTQYF; clone size: NA; V gene: TRBV29-1; D gene: NA; J gene: TRBJ2-3
CDR3 DNA: TGTGCCAGCTATCTGATAGGGACTAATGAAAAACTGTTTTTT; CDR3 protein: CASYLIGTNEKLFF; clone size: NA; V gene: TRBV6-6; D gene: NA; J gene: TRBJ1-4
CDR3 DNA: TGTGCCAGCGCTTCAAGCGGCAGCCGAAGCTCCTACAATGAGCAGTTCTTC; CDR3 protein: CASASSGSRSSYNEQFF; clone size: NA; V gene: TRBV3-1; D gene: NA; J gene: TRBJ2-1
CDR3 DNA: TGTGCCAGCAGCTTATTTTTTGAGCTCATGAACACTGAAGCTTTCTTT; CDR3 protein: CASSLFFELMNTEAFF; clone size: NA; V gene: TRBV7-2; D gene: NA; J gene: TRBJ1-1
CDR3 DNA: TGCAGCGTTGGTAGGTTGGGCGAGCAGTACTTC; CDR3 protein: CSVGRLGEQYF; clone size: NA; V gene: TRBV29-1; D gene: NA; J gene: TRBJ2-7
CDR3 DNA: TGTGCCAGCAGTTCGCTTCGGGAAAAACTGTTTTTT; CDR3 protein: CASSSLREKLFF; clone size: NA; V gene: TRBV7-9; D gene: NA; J gene: TRBJ1-4
CDR3 DNA: TGTGCCAGCAGTTCCCGGGGTTGGAGGGGGGGTGAAAAACTGTTTTTT; CDR3 protein: CASSSRGWRGGEKLFF; clone size: many; V gene: TRBV12-3/TRBV12-4; D gene: NA; J gene: TRBJ1-4
CDR3 DNA: TGTGCCAGCAGTTACCGCTCCGGGTTCGCAGATACGCAGTATTTT; CDR3 protein: CASSYRSGFADTQYF; clone size: NA; V gene: TRBV6-5; D gene: NA; J gene: TRBJ2-3
CDR3 DNA: TGTGCCAGCAGTTCCTACCCGGAGACAGGGGGCTCCCCCACAGATACGCAGTATTTT; CDR3 protein: CASSSYPETGGSPTDTQYF; clone size: NA; V gene: TRBV28; D gene: TRBD1; J gene: TRBJ2-3
CDR3 DNA: TGTGCCAGCAGCTTAATAGGGGGGCCCTCCTACGAGCAGTACTTC; CDR3 protein: CASSLIGGPSYEQYF; clone size: NA; V gene: TRBV7-3; D gene: NA; J gene: TRBJ2-7
CDR3 DNA: TGTGCCAGCAGTTTTAGGGAGAGTTCGCGGACTGAAGCTTTCTTT; CDR3 protein: CASSFRESSRTEAFF; clone size: NA; V gene: TRBV12-3/TRBV12-4; D gene: NA; J gene: TRBJ1-1
CDR3 DNA: TGTGCCAGTAGTTTCTGGGACGGCGGACTTGATTATGGCTACACCTTC; CDR3 protein: CASSFWDGGLDYGYTF; clone size: NA; V gene: TRBV19; D gene: NA; J gene: TRBJ1-2
CDR3 DNA: TGTGCCACCAGCGGCTCGACAGAGTCGTATGGCTACACCTTC; CDR3 protein: CATSGSTESYGYTF; clone size: few; V gene: TRBV15; D gene: NA; J gene: TRBJ1-2
CDR3 DNA: TGCGCCAGCAGCCTCTTTCGGGGGGCGCGCTACGAGCAGTACTTC; CDR3 protein: CASSLFRGARYEQYF; clone size: NA; V gene: TRBV4-1; D gene: NA; J gene: TRBJ2-7
CDR3 DNA: TGTGCCAGCAGTTTAGCGGGGCATGAGCAGTTCTTC; CDR3 protein: CASSLAGHEQFF; clone size: NA; V gene: TRBV12-3/TRBV12-4; D gene: NA; J gene: TRBJ2-1
CDR3 DNA: TGTGCCAGCCGTCTTGGACCGGCGGATGAAAAACTGTTTTTT; CDR3 protein: CASRLGPADEKLFF; clone size: NA; V gene: TRBV2; D gene: NA; J gene: TRBJ1-4
CDR3 DNA: TGTGCCAGCAGCCTACCAGAGGCTAGCGGGGAAGAGACCCAGTACTTC; CDR3 protein: CASSLPEASGEETQYF; clone size: few; V gene: TRBV9; D gene: TRBD2; J gene: TRBJ2-5
CDR3 DNA: TGTGCCAGCAGTGCCCAGGAGGGGGGGGCTTTCACAGATACGCAGTATTTT; CDR3 protein: CASSAQEGGAFTDTQYF; clone size: NA; V gene: TRBV2; D gene: NA; J gene: TRBJ2-3
CDR3 DNA: TGCGCCAGCAGCCAAGCTCTGGGGGCGAATTCACCCCTCCACTTT; CDR3 protein: CASSQALGANSPLHF; clone size: few; V gene: TRBV4-1; D gene: NA; J gene: TRBJ1-6
CDR3 DNA: TGTGCCAGCAGAGTACCCGGGTCAGGGGCCAACGTCCTGACTTTC; CDR3 protein: CASRVPGSGANVLTF; clone size: NA; V gene: TRBV6-2/TRBV6-3; D gene: NA; J gene: TRBJ2-6
CDR3 DNA: TGTGCCAGCAGCTTAGGTCAGGAGCGGGGGAATGAGCAATTCTTC; CDR3 protein: CASSLGQERGNEQFF; clone size: NA; V gene: TRBV11-2; D gene: TRBD2; J gene: TRBJ2-1
CDR3 DNA: TGTGCCAGCAGTATACAGGGTGCCGAGCAGTACTTC; CDR3 protein: CASSIQGAEQYF; clone size: few; V gene: TRBV6-6; D gene: NA; J gene: TRBJ2-7
CDR3 DNA: TGCAGCGTTGTGACAGGCACAGATACGCAGTATTTT; CDR3 protein: CSVVTGTDTQYF; clone size: few; V gene: TRBV29-1; D gene: NA; J gene: TRBJ2-3
CDR3 DNA: TGTGCCAGCAGCCCTAGGAAAAGAAGCACAGATACGCAGTATTTT; CDR3 protein: CASSPRKRSTDTQYF; clone size: NA; V gene: TRBV7-2; D gene: NA; J gene: TRBJ2-3
CDR3 DNA: TGTGCCAGCACGCGGGGGAGCTCCTACAATGAGCAGTTCTTC; CDR3 protein: CASTRGSSYNEQFF; clone size: NA; V gene: TRBV6-2/TRBV6-3; D gene: TRBD2; J gene: TRBJ2-1
CDR3 DNA: TGTGCCAGCAGCCCGGAGGGGAGCTTGGGGTACTACGAGCAGTACTTC; CDR3 protein: CASSPEGSLGYYEQYF; clone size: NA; V gene: TRBV5-5; D gene: NA; J gene: TRBJ2-7
CDR3 DNA: TGTGCCAGCAGCGTAGGGATTTGGGGCACAGATACGCAGTATTTT; CDR3 protein: CASSVGIWGTDTQYF; clone size: few; V gene: TRBV9; D gene: NA; J gene: TRBJ2-3
CDR3 DNA: TGTGCCAGCACCCCGGGTGGGGGGAGCAATGAGCAGTTCTTC; CDR3 protein: CASTPGGGSNEQFF; clone size: many; V gene: TRBV12-3/TRBV12-4; D gene: NA; J gene: TRBJ2-1
CDR3 DNA: TGTGCCAGCAAAATGACAGGGGGAGGCTCCTACGAGCAGTACTTC; CDR3 protein: CASKMTGGGSYEQYF; clone size: few; V gene: TRBV27; D gene: TRBD1; J gene: TRBJ2-7
CDR3 DNA: TGCAGCGTTGTCCTCCCGAACACCGGGGAGCTGTTTTTT; CDR3 protein: CSVVLPNTGELFF; clone size: NA; V gene: TRBV29-1; D gene: NA; J gene: TRBJ2-2
CDR3 DNA: TGCAGTGCTCCACCAAACCTAGAGGGAGAGGCAGATACGCAGTATTTT; CDR3 protein: CSAPPNLEGEADTQYF; clone size: NA; V gene: TRBV20-1; D gene: NA; J gene: TRBJ2-3
CDR3 DNA: TGTGCCAGCAGCTTAGGGTGGGCGGGGACGAATTCCAAAAACATTCAGTACTTC; CDR3 protein: CASSLGWAGTNSKNIQYF; clone size: few; V gene: TRBV7-2; D gene: NA; J gene: TRBJ2-4
CDR3 DNA: TGTGCCAGCAGCCCATTCGCCGGACAGGGAATAGGCTACACCTTC; CDR3 protein: CASSPFAGQGIGYTF; clone size: NA; V gene: TRBV7-2; D gene: TRBD1; J gene: TRBJ1-2
CDR3 DNA: TGTGCCAGCAGTTGGTTTGTAGGGACAGGGAGTTATGGCTACACCTTC; CDR3 protein: CASSWFVGTGSYGYTF; clone size: NA; V gene: TRBV12-3/TRBV12-4; D gene: TRBD1; J gene: TRBJ1-2
CDR3 DNA: TGCGCCAGCAGCTTGAACGGGCCCTGGCCCTATGGCTACACCTTC; CDR3 protein: CASSLNGPWPYGYTF; clone size: NA; V gene: TRBV5-1; D gene: NA; J gene: TRBJ1-2
CDR3 DNA: TGTGCCTGGAATGAGGGGGAAAAACTGTTTTTT; CDR3 protein: CAWNEGEKLFF; clone size: NA; V gene: TRBV30; D gene: NA; J gene: TRBJ1-4
CDR3 DNA: TGTGCCAGCAACCGGCAGATGAACACTGAAGCTTTCTTT; CDR3 protein: CASNRQMNTEAFF; clone size: NA; V gene: TRBV6-2/TRBV6-3; D gene: NA; J gene: TRBJ1-1
CDR3 DNA: TGCGCCAGCAGCCAACTCGCTAGCGGGACCTACGAGCAGTACTTC; CDR3 protein: CASSQLASGTYEQYF; clone size: few; V gene: TRBV4-1; D gene: TRBD2; J gene: TRBJ2-7
CDR3 DNA: TGTGCCAGCAGGGGGGGACAGGGCCCCCAGCATTTT; CDR3 protein: CASRGGQGPQHF; clone size: NA; V gene: TRBV12-3/TRBV12-4; D gene: TRBD1; J gene: TRBJ1-5
CDR3 DNA: TGTGCCATCAGTGAGTCGGTGGGACAGGCTTCTAACTATGGCTACACCTTC; CDR3 protein: CAISESVGQASNYGYTF; clone size: NA; V gene: TRBV10-3; D gene: TRBD1; J gene: TRBJ1-2